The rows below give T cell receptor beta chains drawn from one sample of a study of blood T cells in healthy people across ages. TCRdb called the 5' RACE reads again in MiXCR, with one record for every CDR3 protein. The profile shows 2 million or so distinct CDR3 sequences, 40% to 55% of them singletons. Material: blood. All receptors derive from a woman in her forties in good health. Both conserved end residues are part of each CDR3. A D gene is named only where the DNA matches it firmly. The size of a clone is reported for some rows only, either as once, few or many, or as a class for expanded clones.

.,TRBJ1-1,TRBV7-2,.,TGTGCCAGCAGCTTAGTGGGTTGGGGAGATGAAGCTTTCTTT,CASSLVGWGDEAFF
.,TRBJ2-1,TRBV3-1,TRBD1,TGTGCCAGCAGCCGCGCCCTGACAGGGAGCTCCTACAATGAGCAGTTCTTC,CASSRALTGSSYNEQFF
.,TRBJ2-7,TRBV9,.,TGTGCCAGCAGCGTAGGGCCCAGGGAAGCCTTCGAGCAGTACTTC,CASSVGPREAFEQYF
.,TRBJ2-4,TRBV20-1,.,TGCAGTGCTAGTGCCCAGATAGCCAAAAACATTCAGTACTTC,CSASAQIAKNIQYF
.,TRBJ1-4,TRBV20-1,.,TGCAGTGCTAAGAGGGGCATACGGTTTGAAAAACTGTTTTTT,CSAKRGIRFEKLFF
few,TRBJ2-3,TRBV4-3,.,TGCGCCAGCAGCCAAGTTTGGGGGGCAGATACGCAGTATTTT,CASSQVWGADTQYF
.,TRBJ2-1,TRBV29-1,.,TGCAGTTGCCGCTCCTACAATGAGCAGTTCTTC,CSCRSYNEQFF
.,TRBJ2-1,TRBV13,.,TGTGCCAGCAGATTCCAGGGTTCTGGCAATGAGCAGTTCTTC,CASRFQGSGNEQFF
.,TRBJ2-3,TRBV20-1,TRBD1,TGCAGTGCTGACAGCCGGGACAGGGGTACAGATACGCAGTATTTT,CSADSRDRGTDTQYF
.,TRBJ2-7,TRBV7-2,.,TGTGCCAGCAGCTCCCGGGACTGGGATTACGAGCAGTACTTC,CASSSRDWDYEQYF
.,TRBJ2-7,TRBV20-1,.,TGCAGTGCTAGAGGCTGGCAGGGGACCTACGAGCAGTACTTC,CSARGWQGTYEQYF
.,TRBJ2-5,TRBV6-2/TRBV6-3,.,TGTGCCAGCAGTGCGCTGGGGTGGGAGACCCAGTACTTC,CASSALGWETQYF
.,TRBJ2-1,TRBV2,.,TGTGCCAGCAGTGAGGCCGGGGCCAACCTCGGCGATGAGCAGTTCTTC,CASSEAGANLGDEQFF
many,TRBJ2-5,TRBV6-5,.,TGTGCCAGCAGTTACCGTTTCTCAGGGACTCAAGAGACCCAGTACTTC,CASSYRFSGTQETQYF
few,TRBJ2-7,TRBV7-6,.,TGTGCCAGCAGCTTAGGCGGCAGGATATACGAGCAGTACTTC,CASSLGGRIYEQYF
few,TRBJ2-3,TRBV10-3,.,TGTGCCATCAGTGAAGGGGCTGGCACAGATACGCAGTATTTT,CAISEGAGTDTQYF
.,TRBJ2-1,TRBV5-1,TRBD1,TGCGCCAGTGCGGGACAGGGGGCCTCGTTCTTC,CASAGQGASFF
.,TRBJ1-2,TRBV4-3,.,TGCGCCAGCAGCCAACACAAGAACTATGGCTACACCTTC,CASSQHKNYGYTF
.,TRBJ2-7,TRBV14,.,TGTGCCAGCAGCCAAGACAGCAACCAAGAGGCCCAGTACTTC,CASSQDSNQEAQYF
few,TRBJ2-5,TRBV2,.,TGTGCCAGCAGAGGGGACACATCGGAGACCCAGTACTTC,CASRGDTSETQYF
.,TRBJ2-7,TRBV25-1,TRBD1,TGTGCCAGCAGTGAAACAGGGGAGTCCTACGAGCAGTACTTC,CASSETGESYEQYF
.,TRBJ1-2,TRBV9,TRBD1,TGTGCCAGCAGCCCAGGGGGCCAGCCCGGGGCTTATGGCTACACCTTC,CASSPGGQPGAYGYTF
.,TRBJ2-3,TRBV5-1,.,TGCGCCAGCAGCTTGGTAGGTCGGGATGGAGATACGCAGTATTTT,CASSLVGRDGDTQYF
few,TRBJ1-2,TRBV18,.,TGTGCCAGCTCACCACGGGACTGGGGTCCCTATGGCTACACCTTC,CASSPRDWGPYGYTF
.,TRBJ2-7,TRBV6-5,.,TGTGCCAGCAGTCACGACAGGCAGTCCTACGAGCAGTACTTC,CASSHDRQSYEQYF
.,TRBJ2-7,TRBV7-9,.,TGTGCCAGCGGCGGCCGGGACCACTCCTACGAGCAGTACTTC,CASGGRDHSYEQYF
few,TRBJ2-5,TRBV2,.,TGTGCCCAGCTAGGGCAAGAAGAAGAGACCCAGTACTTC,CAQLGQEEETQYF
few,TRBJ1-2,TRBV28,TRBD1,TGTGCCAGTAGTGATCCGGGACAGAACTATGGCTACACCTTC,CASSDPGQNYGYTF
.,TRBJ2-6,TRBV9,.,TGTGCCAGCAGCGCAGGGAACTCTGGGGCCAACGTCCTGACTTTC,CASSAGNSGANVLTF
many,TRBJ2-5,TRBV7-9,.,TGTGCCAGCAGTTTTCCCGGCACCCAAGAGACCCAGTACTTC,CASSFPGTQETQYF
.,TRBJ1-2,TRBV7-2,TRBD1,TGTGCCAGCAGCCCACAGGGACAGTCTAACTATGGCTACACCTTC,CASSPQGQSNYGYTF
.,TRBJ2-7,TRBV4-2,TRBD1,TGTGCCAGCAGCCTGACCGGGACAGGGGATACCTACGAGCAGTACTTC,CASSLTGTGDTYEQYF
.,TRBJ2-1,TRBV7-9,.,TGTGCCAGCAGCTTAAGTCATAGGAATGAGCAGTTCTTC,CASSLSHRNEQFF
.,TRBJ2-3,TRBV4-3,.,TGCGCCAGCAGCCAAGACCCCCCGCTCCAGACGGCGACAGATACGCAGTATTTT,CASSQDPPLQTATDTQYF
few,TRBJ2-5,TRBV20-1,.,TGCAGTGCTTCTAGCCTCCGGTACCAAGAGACCCAGTACTTC,CSASSLRYQETQYF
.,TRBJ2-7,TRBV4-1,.,TGCGCCAGCAGCCAAGAGGACCGATCCTACGAGCAGTACTTC,CASSQEDRSYEQYF